This TCR beta chain originates from a study of tumor-infiltrating lymphocytes in primary liver carcinoma. TCR beta cDNA was reverse-transcribed from approximately 0.45 ug of total RNA. The reaction used a constant-region primer and ProtoScript II reverse transcriptase. Researchers made the TCR beta libraries by running three nested multiplex PCR rounds with slightly modified ARM-PCR. A C-beta reverse primer and TRBV1-TRBV30 forward primers served in each of the first two PCR rounds, at ten to eleven cycles apiece. MiXCR, applied by TCRdb to the multiplex PCR reads, yields one record per CDR3 protein. Of some 20,000 distinct CDR3 sequences listed, around 79% are singletons. Germline CDR1 reads MNHEY; CDR2 reads SVGAGI. CDR3 length: 13 amino acids. As concerns this clonotype: One junction end disagrees with the germline gene, perhaps due to a read error.

DNA and RNA were both co-extracted from roughly 18-30 mg of bulk tissue that had not been sorted. The sequenced sample was liver tumor tissue from sampling region 4. Noted subset: tumor region T4, right-lateral pole. V gene TRBV6-5 combines with J gene TRBJ2-5; a possible D gene is TRBD2 (7 bases). The TCR sequence derives from a woman aged 25 to 39 with primary liver carcinoma and hepatitis B virus infection. The CDR3 here is CAGSIDGGLARCF. CDR3 DNA sequence: TGTGCCGGCAGTATCGACGGGGGGCTGGCCCGGTGCTTC.